This T cell receptor beta chain was captured by sequencing in a study of OX40 agonist ivuxolimab in advanced cancers. At the level of the study: Past anti-PD-1, anti-PD-L1 or anti-CTLA-4 therapy was accepted, and 30% to 45% had received some.

Repertoires were generated with immunoSEQ multiplex PCR, while TCRdb's copy carries only in-frame clones and drops some. The repertoire holds roughly 25,000 clones, around 86% seen once, with around 32% in the top ten. Comment on this clone: Its antigen remains unknown.

Whole-study findings and limits: Both CD4+ and CD8+ T cell populations in blood had undergone clonal expansion by week 6 at 0.1 to 3.0 mg/kg.

The CDR3 has 14 amino acids. Trimming took off 2 bases at V and 4 bases at J, with 11 bases between the two ends. Looked up from germline, CDR1 is MNHNY and CDR2 is SVGAGI (reference sequence). V gene TRBV6-6 combines with J gene TRBJ1-1; D is undetermined. The sample consisted of CD4+ or CD8+ T cells sorted from blood, taken in a trial of the OX40 agonist ivuxolimab. This receptor was identified in an adult with an advanced solid tumor such as melanoma, head and neck, liver or kidney cancer. CDR3 DNA: TGTGCCAGCAGTTACATAGGATCTGGCACTGAAGCTTTCTTT. Translating it yields CASSYIGSGTEAFF.